This T cell receptor (beta chain) was profiled in a study of blood T cell repertoires in COVID-19. Overall study context: Samples came from the United States, Italy and Spain, spanning acute and convalescent COVID-19. PBMCs, B-cell-depleted T cells, or T cells provided the cDNA or gDNA that made up the material.

This CDR3 spans 17 amino acids. The junction had 8 bases not matched to a gene; V was cut back by 4 bases and J by 5 bases. Germline V gene sequence: CDR1 SGDLS, CDR2 YYNGEE. Some clones are missing from TCRdb's copy, which holds only in-frame ones; the method was immunoSEQ multiplex PCR. Seen here are fewer than 60,000 clones, 80% to 90% observed once, and the top ten hold over 15%. The rearrangement uses TRBV9 and TRBJ2-2; 13 nucleotides line up with TRBD2. Sequences were obtained from peripheral blood. This receptor was identified in a human donor in a cohort sampled during active COVID-19. The CDR3 DNA sequence: TGTGCCAGCAGCTGGCGGACTAGCGGGGGACCTACCGGGGAGCTGTTTTTT. Its protein is CASSWRTSGGPTGELFF.